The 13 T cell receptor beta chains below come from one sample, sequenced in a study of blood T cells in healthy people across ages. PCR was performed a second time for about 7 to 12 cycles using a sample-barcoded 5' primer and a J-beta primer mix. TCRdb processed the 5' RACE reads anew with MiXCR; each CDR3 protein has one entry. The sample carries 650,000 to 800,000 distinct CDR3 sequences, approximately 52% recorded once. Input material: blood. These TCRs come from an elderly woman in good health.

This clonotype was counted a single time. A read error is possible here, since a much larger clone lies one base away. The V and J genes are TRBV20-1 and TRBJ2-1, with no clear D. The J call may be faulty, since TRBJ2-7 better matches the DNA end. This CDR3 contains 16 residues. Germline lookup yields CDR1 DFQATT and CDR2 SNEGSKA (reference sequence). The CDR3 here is CSARGASHIKFNEQYF. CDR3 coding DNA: TGCAGTGCTAGAGGGGCGTCCCATATTAAGTTCAATGAGCAGTACTTC.

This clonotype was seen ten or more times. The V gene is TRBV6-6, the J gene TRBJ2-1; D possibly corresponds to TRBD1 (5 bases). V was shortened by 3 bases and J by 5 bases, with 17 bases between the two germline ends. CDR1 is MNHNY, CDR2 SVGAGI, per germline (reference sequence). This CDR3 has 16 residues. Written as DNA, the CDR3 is TGTGCCAGCAGTTATTGGACATTGAAGGGGCACAATGAGCAGTTCTTC. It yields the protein CASSYWTLKGHNEQFF.

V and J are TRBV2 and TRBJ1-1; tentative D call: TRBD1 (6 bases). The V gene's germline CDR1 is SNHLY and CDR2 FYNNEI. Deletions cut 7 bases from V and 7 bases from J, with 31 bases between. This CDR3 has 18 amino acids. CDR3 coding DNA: TGTGCCAGCACCCCGACACAGGGAGTGGGGAGGACACTGATTGAAGCTTTCTTT. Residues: CASTPTQGVGRTLIEAFF. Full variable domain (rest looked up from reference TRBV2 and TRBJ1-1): EPEVTQTPSHQVTQMGQEVILRCVPISNHLYFYWYRQILGQKVEFLVSFYNNEISEKSEIFDDQFSVERPDGSNFTLKIRSTKLEDSAMYFCASTPTQGVGRTLIEAFFGQGTRLTVV.

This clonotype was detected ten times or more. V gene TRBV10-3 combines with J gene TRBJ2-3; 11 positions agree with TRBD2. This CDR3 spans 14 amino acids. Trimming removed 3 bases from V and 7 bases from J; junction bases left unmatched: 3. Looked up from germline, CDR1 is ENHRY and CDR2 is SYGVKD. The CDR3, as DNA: TGTGCCATCAGTGAACTAGCGGGGGCTTATACGCAGTATTTT. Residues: CAISELAGAYTQYF.

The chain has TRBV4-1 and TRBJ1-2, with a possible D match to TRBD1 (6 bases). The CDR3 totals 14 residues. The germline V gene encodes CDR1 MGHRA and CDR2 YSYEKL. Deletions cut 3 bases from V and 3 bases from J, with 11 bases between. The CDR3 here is CASSQRTGYYGYTF. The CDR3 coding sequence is TGCGCCAGCAGCCAGAGAACAGGGTACTATGGCTACACCTTC.

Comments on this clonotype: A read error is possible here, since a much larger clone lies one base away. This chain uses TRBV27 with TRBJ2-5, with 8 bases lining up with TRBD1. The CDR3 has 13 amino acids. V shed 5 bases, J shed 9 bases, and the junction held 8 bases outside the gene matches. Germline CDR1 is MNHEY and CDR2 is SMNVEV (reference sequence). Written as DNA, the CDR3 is TGTGCCAGCAGTGACAGGGGCGCGGAGGCCCAGTACTTC. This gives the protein CASSDRGAEAQYF.

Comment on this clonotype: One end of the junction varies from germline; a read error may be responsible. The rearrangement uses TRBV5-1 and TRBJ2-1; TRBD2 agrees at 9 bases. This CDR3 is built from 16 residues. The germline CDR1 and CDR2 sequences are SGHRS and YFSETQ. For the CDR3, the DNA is TGCGCCAGCAGCTTGTTAGCGGGAGTGTCATACAATGAGCGGTTCTTC. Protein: CASSLLAGVSYNERFF.

In DNA, the CDR3 is TGTGCCAGCAGTCAACTAGCGGGCGGTGAAGAGACCCAGTACTTC. Translating gives CASSQLAGGEETQYF. The chain uses TRBV27 and TRBJ2-4; 9 bases agree with TRBD2. Gene TRBJ2-5 matches the end of the DNA better, so the J call may be wrong. This CDR3 is 15 amino acids long. The germline V gene encodes CDR1 MNHEY and CDR2 SMNVEV (reference sequence).

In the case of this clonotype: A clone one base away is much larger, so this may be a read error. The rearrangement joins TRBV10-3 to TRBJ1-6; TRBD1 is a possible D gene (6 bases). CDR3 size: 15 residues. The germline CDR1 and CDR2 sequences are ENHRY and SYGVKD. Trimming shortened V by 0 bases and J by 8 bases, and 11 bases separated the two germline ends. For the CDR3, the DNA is TGTGCCATCAGTGAGTCGGACAGACTGTATTCACCCCTCCACTTT. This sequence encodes CAISESDRLYSPLHF.

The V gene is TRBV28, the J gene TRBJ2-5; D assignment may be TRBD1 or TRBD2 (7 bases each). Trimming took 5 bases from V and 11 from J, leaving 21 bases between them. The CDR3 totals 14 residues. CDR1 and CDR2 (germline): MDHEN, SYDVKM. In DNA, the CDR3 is TGTGCCAGCAGTGACGCAGGGGGGGAAGAAAAGCAGTACTTC. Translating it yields CASSDAGGEEKQYF.

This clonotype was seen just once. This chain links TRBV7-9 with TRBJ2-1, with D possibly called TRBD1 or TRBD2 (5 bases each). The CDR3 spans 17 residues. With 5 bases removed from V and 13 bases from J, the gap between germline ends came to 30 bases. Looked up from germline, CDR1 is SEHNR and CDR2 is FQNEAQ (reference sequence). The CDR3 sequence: CASSPPPLRGAGETQFF. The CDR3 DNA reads TGTGCCAGCAGCCCCCCCCCGTTAAGAGGGGCCGGGGAGACCCAGTTCTTC.

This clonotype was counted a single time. The CDR3 DNA reads as TGTGCCAGCAGTTCGGGGAGGGGGGCAAGGAACTTCTATGGCTACACCTTC. It is translated as CASSSGRGARNFYGYTF. The J gene is TRBJ1-2, the V gene TRBV27, with D possibly being TRBD1 (6 bases). V shed 4 bases and J shed 4 bases, with 22 bases lying between them. The CDR3 runs 17 residues. The germline gives CDR1 MNHEY, CDR2 SMNVEV (reference sequence).

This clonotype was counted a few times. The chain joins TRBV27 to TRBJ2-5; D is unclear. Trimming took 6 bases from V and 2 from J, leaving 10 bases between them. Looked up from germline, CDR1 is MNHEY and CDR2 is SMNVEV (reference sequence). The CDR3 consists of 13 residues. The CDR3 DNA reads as TGTGCCAGCAGGGGGTCATCTCAAGAGACCCAGTACTTC. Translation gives CASRGSSQETQYF.